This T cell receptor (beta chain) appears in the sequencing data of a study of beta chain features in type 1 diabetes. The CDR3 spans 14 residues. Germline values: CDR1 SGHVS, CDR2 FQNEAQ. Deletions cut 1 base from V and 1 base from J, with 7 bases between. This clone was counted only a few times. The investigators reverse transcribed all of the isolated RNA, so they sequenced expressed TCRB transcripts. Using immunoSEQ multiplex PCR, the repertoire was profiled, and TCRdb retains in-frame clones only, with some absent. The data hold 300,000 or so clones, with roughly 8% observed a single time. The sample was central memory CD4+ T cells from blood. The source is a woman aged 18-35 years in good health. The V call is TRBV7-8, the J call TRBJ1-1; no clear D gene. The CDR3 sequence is CASSLVGGNTEAFF. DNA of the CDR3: TGTGCCAGCAGCTTAGTCGGCGGGAACACTGAAGCTTTCTTT.